This entry concerns a single T cell receptor beta chain. The target antigen is unknown. Stated treatment: about 20 received Ad26.COV2.S at low or high dose, single or two shots; 5 received placebo; per-sample allocation not given. The study sampled participants on day 63 after the first vaccine or placebo injection. These data originate in a study of Ad26.COV2.S vaccination and SARS-CoV-2 variants. Turning to the study itself: Of the COV1001 trial arms, the Ad26.COV2.S arm included the donor. Recipients of Ad26.COV2.S got it intramuscularly, once or twice 56 days apart. Study observations and caveats: TCR breadth and depth analyses may have underestimated total T cell responses.

Assay used: immunoSEQ multiplex PCR; TCRdb lists only in-frame clones, some missing. The repertoire holds 400,000 to 450,000 clones, 92% seen once, with more than 1.5% in the top ten. The sample in question was peripheral blood, obtained in a trial of Ad26.COV2.S vaccine versus placebo. The TCR was taken from a person between 18 and 65 years old who received the Ad26.COV2.S COVID-19 vaccine or a placebo.

In DNA form, the CDR3 reads TGCGCCAGCAGCGTGGACTATTCCACAGATACGCAGTATTTT. As protein: CASSVDYSTDTQYF. The V call is TRBV5-1, the J call TRBJ2-3, with D possibly matching TRBD2 (6 bases). The CDR3 totals 14 residues. Germline assignment: CDR1 SGHRS and CDR2 YFSETQ. The ends were cut back, 4 bases at V and 2 bases at J, with 11 bases in the middle.